The 9 T cell receptor beta chains in this list originate from one sample, sequenced in a study of T-cell reconstitution after alpha-beta-depleted transplantation in children. A library of TCRbeta sequences, prepared with unique molecular identifiers, was generated. TCRdb independently ran MiXCR on the PCR reads; one entry per CDR3 protein. This sample yields around 680,000 distinct CDR3 sequences, of which 15% to 20% are seen a single time; approximately 1% belongs to the top ten. The sample was PBMCs from the stem cell graft donor, taken from the stem cell graft. These receptors all stem from a human donor who donated a stem cell graft to a child with acute myeloid leukemia.

The rearrangement links TRBV29-1 to TRBJ2-7, with D perhaps TRBD1 (6 bases). The CDR3 is made up of 13 amino acids. The germline CDR1 and CDR2 sequences are SQVTM and ANQGSEA. The CDR3 spells CRHEGHGRGEQYV. The DNA for the CDR3 is TGCAGACATGAGGGACACGGAAGGGGGGAGCAGTACGTC.

This clonotype occurred a few times. The chain uses TRBV12-3 or TRBV12-4 and TRBJ1-5; D perhaps matches TRBD1 (5 bases). Trimming took 8 bases from V and 4 from J, leaving 12 bases between them. The CDR3 runs 13 residues. The DNA for the CDR3 is TGTGCCAGCGGGCAGGGTGTTAATCAGCCCCAGCATTTT. Protein product: CASGQGVNQPQHF.

The chain employs TRBV7-9 and TRBJ1-3; a weak D match, TRBD1 (5 bases). Deletions cut 3 bases from V and 0 bases from J, with 9 bases between. From germline, CDR1 is SEHNR and CDR2 FQNEAQ (reference sequence). The CDR3 is made up of 15 amino acids. The CDR3 region is CASSFTGLSGNTIYF. The CDR3 nucleotides read TGTGCCAGCAGCTTTACAGGCCTCTCTGGAAACACCATATATTTT.

The rearrangement joins TRBV27 to TRBJ2-3; 8 bases align to TRBD2. CDR3 length: 15 residues. With 5 bases clipped from V and 8 bases from J, the junction kept 12 bases outside the gene matches. Germline-derived CDR1 and CDR2 are MNHEY and SMNVEV (reference sequence). CDR3 bases: TGTGCCAGCAGTACCCGACTAGCGCTTCTGGGTACGCAGTATTTT. The encoded protein is CASSTRLALLGTQYF.

This clonotype was recorded a few times. The J gene is TRBJ1-1, the V gene TRBV6-1; D is undetermined. The V end was cut by 2 bases, the J end by 1 base, with 2 bases between. This CDR3 has 12 residues. Germline CDR1 and CDR2: MNHNS and SASEGT. The CDR3 reads CASSEWNTEAFF. The CDR3 bases are TGTGCCAGCAGTGAATGGAACACTGAAGCTTTCTTT.

A note on this clonotype: A much larger clone differs from this one at a single base, so this may be a read error. The chain recombines TRBV20-1 with TRBJ2-2; D call uncertain. This CDR3 has 15 amino acids. Germline V CDR1 and CDR2: DFQATT, SNEGSKA (reference sequence). Trimming left V 3 bases short and J 5 bases short, with 16 bases between. The CDR3 DNA reads as TGCAGTGCTAGGGGAAGGCAGCAGGCAACCGGGGAGCTGTTTTTT. Translating it yields CSARGRQQATGELFF.

This chain uses TRBV11-2 with TRBJ2-4; TRBD1 aligns across 7 bases. Trimming removed 2 bases from V and 0 bases from J; junction bases left unmatched: 10. Per germline, CDR1 SGHAT and CDR2 FQNNGV. The CDR3 loop spans 18 amino acids. CDR3 nucleotide sequence: TGTGCCAGCAGCTTACTATACAGGGGTCGATCAGCCAAAAACATTCAGTACTTC. Translation: CASSLLYRGRSAKNIQYF.

This clonotype was seen a few times. The CDR3 reads CASSLGIFEGRSSGNTIYF. In DNA, the CDR3 is TGTGCCAGCTCACTCGGGATATTCGAGGGCCGAAGCTCTGGAAACACCATATATTTT. The chain carries TRBV18 and TRBJ1-3, with D hard to call. The CDR3 is 19 residues long. Trimming shortened V by 4 bases and J by 0 bases, and 22 bases separated the two germline ends. Germline assignment: CDR1 KGHSH and CDR2 LQKENI.

This clonotype was counted ten times or more. The chain is built from TRBV6-6 and TRBJ2-7; D may be TRBD2 (5 bases). Trimming cost V 11 bases and J 0 bases, with 14 bases left between them. CDR1 is MNHNY, CDR2 SVGAGI, per germline (reference sequence). This CDR3 region has 13 residues. This chain's CDR3 is CAAGASSSYEQYF. CDR3 coding DNA: TGTGCCGCGGGCGCATCGAGCTCCTACGAGCAGTACTTC.